This T cell receptor beta chain came from a study of blood T cell repertoires in COVID-19. The V end was cut by 7 bases, the J end by 7 bases, with 22 bases between. The CDR3 covers 16 residues. CDR1 is LGHDT and CDR2 is YNNKEL in the germline V gene (reference sequence). Sequencing used immunoSEQ multiplex PCR; TCRdb keeps in-frame clones, though not all of them. Among approximately 160,000 clones, 65% to 85% were seen once, and the ten largest hold about 5.6%. The sample comprised PBMCs or T cells enriched from blood (not recorded which). The chain links TRBV3-1 (or the pseudogene TRBV3-2) to TRBJ1-4, with D possibly being TRBD1 (6 bases). The TCR was taken from a man between 35 and 55 years old who had recovered from COVID-19. CDR3 sequence reads: CASTESRGGRGEKLFF. CDR3 bases: TGTGCCAGCACAGAGTCCAGGGGCGGTCGCGGTGAAAAACTGTTTTTT.